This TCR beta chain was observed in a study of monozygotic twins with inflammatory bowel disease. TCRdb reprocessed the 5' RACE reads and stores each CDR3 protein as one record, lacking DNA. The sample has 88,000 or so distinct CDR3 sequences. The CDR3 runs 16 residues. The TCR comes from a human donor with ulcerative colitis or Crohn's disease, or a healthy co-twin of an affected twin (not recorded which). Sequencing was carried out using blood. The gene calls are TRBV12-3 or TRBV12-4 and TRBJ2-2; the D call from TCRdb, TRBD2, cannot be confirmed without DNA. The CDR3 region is CASSLRAAGNTGELFF.